The rows below give T cell receptor beta chains drawn from one sample of a study of cytomegalovirus exposure and HLA in healthy donors. This table comes from immunoSEQ multiplex PCR, and its TCRdb copy is limited to in-frame clones, with some not included. This table holds 150,000 to 200,000 clones, approximately 80% found once. Sequencing input: PBMCs. The receptors originated from a male donor in good health and CMV-seropositive. CDR3s include the opening cysteine and the closing phenylalanine or tryptophan. The D gene is left open where the match is weak. Expanded clones are given a class, and other clones once, few, many or no size at all.

j_gene	v_gene	len	d_gene	abundance	CDR3nt	CDR3aa
TRBJ2-2	TRBV4-2	16	TRBD2	.	TGTGCCAGCAGCCTGGGGGCGGGGGGGCCTGGCGGGGAGCTGTTTTTT	CASSLGAGGPGGELFF
TRBJ2-2	TRBV7-3	15	.	.	TGTGCCAGCAGCTTAAGGCAGGGGTTCACCGGGGAGCTGTTTTTT	CASSLRQGFTGELFF
TRBJ2-1	TRBV7-9	16	TRBD2	.	TGTGCCAGCAGCTCCCCTCCAAGGCGGGGGTTCAACGAGCAGTTCTTC	CASSSPPRRGFNEQFF
TRBJ2-1	TRBV5-5	16	TRBD2	.	TGTGCCAGCAGCTTCGGACTAGCGGGATTCTACAATGAGCAGTTCTTC	CASSFGLAGFYNEQFF
TRBJ1-2	TRBV30	13	TRBD1	.	TGTGCCTGGTCAACAGGGGATCACTATGGCTACACCTTC	CAWSTGDHYGYTF
TRBJ1-3	TRBV2	13	TRBD1	few	TGTGCCAGCAGTGGGGACAGCCCTCTGGCCATATATTTT	CASSGDSPLAIYF
TRBJ2-4	TRBV19	13	TRBD1	.	TGTGCCAGTAGCCAGGGGACAGGGAGCATTCAGTACTTC	CASSQGTGSIQYF
TRBJ2-2	TRBV2	14	.	.	TGTGCCAGCACCACCTTGGGAGACGGGCTGGAGCTGTTTTTT	CASTTLGDGLELFF
TRBJ2-6	TRBV7-3	16	TRBD2	.	TGTGCCAGCAGCTTTGGGGGGGGCTCTGGGGCCAACGTCCTGACTTTC	CASSFGGGSGANVLTF
TRBJ1-1	TRBV27	12	.	.	TGTGCCAGCAGTTTCCTTACAGGGGAAGCTTTCTTT	CASSFLTGEAFF
TRBJ2-3	TRBV7-3	14	.	.	TGTGCCAGCAGCTTAACGCTGGCTAGAGATACGCAGTATTTT	CASSLTLARDTQYF
TRBJ1-2	TRBV14	11	.	once	TGTGCCAGCAGCCCGGGACACTTGCTCACCTTC	CASSPGHLLTF
TRBJ1-2	TRBV4-1	18	.	.	TGCGCCAGCAGCCAACCGGGACACCAGAAGATGGCCAACTATGGCTACACCTTC	CASSQPGHQKMANYGYTF
TRBJ1-4	TRBV30	14	.	.	TGTGCCTGGAGTGTACGTAAGGGAGGCGAAAAACTGTTTTTT	CAWSVRKGGEKLFF
TRBJ2-7	TRBV7-2	18	.	once	TGTGCCAGCAGCTTAGGGTGTGGAAAGGGAGCGGACTCCTACGAGCAGTACTTC	CASSLGCGKGADSYEQYF
TRBJ1-2	TRBV5-1	14	TRBD1	.	TGCGCCAGCTCCTCCAGGGGGCAGGTTGATGGCTACACCTTC	CASSSRGQVDGYTF
TRBJ2-1	TRBV27	14	.	.	TGTGCCAGCAGTTCGGTTCCGTCCTACAATGAGCAGTTCTTC	CASSSVPSYNEQFF
TRBJ2-2	TRBV7-3	14	.	.	TGTGCCAGCAGTTCGACCAGCGTGTCCGGGGAGCTGTTTTTT	CASSSTSVSGELFF
TRBJ2-7	TRBV7-9	12	.	.	TGTGCCAGCAGCTTAGGGGGGCGCGAGCAGTACTTC	CASSLGGREQYF
TRBJ1-2	TRBV25-1	13	.	.	TGTGCCAGCAGTGATCCTAGAGGGAATCGCCACACCTTC	CASSDPRGNRHTF
TRBJ2-7	TRBV6-6	12	.	.	TGTGCCGCCACAGATCAGGTCTACGAGCAGTACTTC	CAATDQVYEQYF
TRBJ1-4	TRBV27	15	TRBD1	.	TGTGCCAGCAGTTTCTCTCTCCAGGGGGCTCAAAAACTGTTTTTT	CASSFSLQGAQKLFF
TRBJ1-4	TRBV7-8	13	TRBD1	.	TGTGCCACCCGCGACGGGACAGGCGAAAAACTGTTTTTT	CATRDGTGEKLFF
TRBJ1-2	TRBV5-1	14	TRBD1	few	TGCGCCAGCAGCGCCGGGACAGGGGATCAATTAAACACCTTC	CASSAGTGDQLNTF
TRBJ2-3	TRBV30	11	.	.	TGTGCCTGGAGTGTAGGGCAGGGTGGGTATTTT	CAWSVGQGGYF
TRBJ2-7	TRBV6-1	13	.	few	TGTGCCAGCAGTTCAGACAGGTCCTACGAGCAGTACTTC	CASSSDRSYEQYF
TRBJ1-6	TRBV4-2	16	.	.	TGTGCCAGCAGCCCTCCCGGGACGGGGGGAACTTCACCCCTCCACTTT	CASSPPGTGGTSPLHF
TRBJ2-7	TRBV6-5	13	.	.	TGTGCCAGCAGTCCCTCCCTCGGTCACGAGCAGTACTTC	CASSPSLGHEQYF
TRBJ1-5	TRBV6-1	13	TRBD1	.	TGTGCCAGCACGGACAGGACTTATCAGCCCCAGCATTTT	CASTDRTYQPQHF
TRBJ2-2	TRBV4-1	16	.	.	TGCGCCAGCAGCCAAGGTCAGGGGGGTCGCACCGGGGAGCTGTTTTTT	CASSQGQGGRTGELFF
TRBJ1-4	TRBV7-9	18	.	.	TGTGCCAGCAGCCAGAGGGTTGGGGAAGTTGGATCTAATGAAAAACTGTTTTTT	CASSQRVGEVGSNEKLFF
TRBJ2-7	TRBV6-6	14	TRBD1	few	TGTGCCAGCAGCCCCGGGACAGTTAACCACGAGCAGTACTTC	CASSPGTVNHEQYF
TRBJ1-6	TRBV7-2	16	.	.	TGTGCCAGCAGCCCCCAGGGGCCTAGACCAAATTCACCCCTCCACTTT	CASSPQGPRPNSPLHF
TRBJ1-1	TRBV2	15	TRBD1	few	TGTGCCAGCAGAGGTCTGGGACAGCCTAACACTGAAGCTTTCTTT	CASRGLGQPNTEAFF
TRBJ2-6	TRBV6-5	15	.	.	TGTGCCAGCAGTTCAACAGTCTCTGGGGCCAACGTCCTGACTTTC	CASSSTVSGANVLTF
TRBJ1-2	TRBV5-4	15	.	.	TGTGCCAGCAGCTTGGAAGGCAGGGTCCCCCATGGCTACACCTTC	CASSLEGRVPHGYTF
TRBJ2-1	TRBV10-1	16	TRBD1	.	TGCGCCAGCAGTGCTTACAGGGGTAGCACCTACAATGAGCAGTTCTTC	CASSAYRGSTYNEQFF
TRBJ2-2	TRBV9	15	TRBD1	.	TGTGCCAGCAGTGACGACAGGGCGGACACCGGGGAGCTGTTTTTT	CASSDDRADTGELFF
TRBJ2-6	TRBV27	15	.	.	TGTGCCAGCGGGCCTCTCGGGGCTGGGGCCAACGTCCTGACTTTC	CASGPLGAGANVLTF
TRBJ2-7	TRBV6-6	14	TRBD1	once	TGTGCCAGCAGGTGGGACAGACCGTCCTACGAGCAGTACTTC	CASRWDRPSYEQYF
TRBJ1-1	TRBV11-1	16	.	.	TGTGCCAGCAGCTTAGACAGGAGCACGAGGAACACTGAAGCTTTCTTT	CASSLDRSTRNTEAFF
TRBJ1-4	TRBV7-8	19	.	.	TGTGCCAGCAGCTTAGATAAGGGGAACCGGCGGCCTATTAATGAAAAACTGTTTTTT	CASSLDKGNRRPINEKLFF
TRBJ2-2	TRBV29-1	14	.	.	TGCAGCGTTGATTCGGGGAAAGGCACCGGGGAGCTGTTTTTT	CSVDSGKGTGELFF
TRBJ2-1	TRBV18	17	TRBD1	once	TGTGCCAGCTCATCGCCCCTACGAGGGACAGAACACAATGAGCAGTTCTTC	CASSSPLRGTEHNEQFF
TRBJ1-4	TRBV11-2	15	.	once	TGTGCCAGCAGCTTAGGAGGCGGGGGGGAACGAAAACTGTTTTTT	CASSLGGGGERKLFF
TRBJ2-1	TRBV7-2	16	TRBD2	.	TGTGCCAGCAGCTTAGTTGGGACTAGCGTGACCAATGAGCAGTTCTTC	CASSLVGTSVTNEQFF
TRBJ2-6	TRBV27	18	TRBD1	.	TGTGCCAGCAGTTTAGGGACAGGGGGGCAGGGTGGGGCCAACGTCCTGACTTTC	CASSLGTGGQGGANVLTF
TRBJ1-5	TRBV7-6	14	TRBD1	.	TGTGCCAGCAGTTCCGGACAGGATGGGCAGCCCCAGCATTTT	CASSSGQDGQPQHF
TRBJ2-7	TRBV25-1	17	TRBD2	.	TGTGCCAGCAGTGGACTAGCGGGTTCTCGTTCCTCCTACGAGCAGTACTTC	CASSGLAGSRSSYEQYF
TRBJ2-5	TRBV27	14	.	.	TGTGCCAGCAGTTCTTCAGGGGTTGAAGGGACCCAGTACTTC	CASSSSGVEGTQYF
TRBJ2-6	TRBV19	14	.	.	TGTGCCAGCAGGGACACCTCTGGGGCCAACGTCCTGACTTTC	CASRDTSGANVLTF
TRBJ1-1	TRBV6-6	15	.	.	TGTGCCAGCAGCCCCGCGAGGGCCATGAACACTGAAGCTTTCTTT	CASSPARAMNTEAFF
TRBJ1-2	TRBV29-1	13	TRBD1	.	TGCGGCGTCGCAGACAGGGAGGACTATGGCTACACCTTC	CGVADREDYGYTF
TRBJ2-7	TRBV6-1	14	TRBD1	.	TGTGCCAGCTGCAGGGACAGGGAAGGATACGAGCAGTACTTC	CASCRDREGYEQYF
TRBJ2-7	TRBV27	17	.	.	TGTGCCAGCAGTCGGGCGATACAGGGTATCCCCCTCAGCGAGCAGTACTTC	CASSRAIQGIPLSEQYF
TRBJ1-4	TRBV4-1	13	.	.	TGCGCCAGCAGCCAAGGGGGGCTGGAAAAACTGTTTTTT	CASSQGGLEKLFF
TRBJ1-2	TRBV7-9	16	TRBD1	.	TGTGCCAGCAGCTTAGTGGGACAGATTCCTAACTATGGCTACACCTTC	CASSLVGQIPNYGYTF